The clone carrying this T cell receptor beta chain was detected only a few times. Antigen unknown. PCR was performed using 60 Vbeta and 13 Jbeta primers. Libraries were prepared by immunoSEQ multiplex PCR; TCRdb keeps only in-frame clonotypes and omits some of them. The profile shows some 140,000 clones, less than 85% of them singletons. In germline, CDR1 is SGHTA, CDR2 FQGTGA. Losses at the gene ends were 2 bases for V and 7 bases for J; bases not matched to a gene: 7. The CDR3 contains 15 residues. This entry is derived from a study of cytomegalovirus exposure and HLA in healthy donors. General study results and limits: Being productive about 87% or about 30% of the time was typical of most TCR beta V segments in an earlier analysis.

The rearrangement uses TRBV7-3 and TRBJ2-2; 7 bases map to TRBD2. This sequence was found in a middle-aged man in good health and CMV-seronegative. Material for sequencing was PBMCs. CDR3 in DNA: TGTGCCAGCAGCTTAGTCTCCAGGACTAGCGGGGAGCTGTTTTTT. Translation gives CASSLVSRTSGELFF.